This T cell receptor beta chain is drawn from a study of shared clonotypes between healthy human individuals. Study findings and constraints: Compared with clonotypes that all four donors shared, non-shared clonotypes had lower generation probabilities.

The CDR3 covers 17 residues. Germline values: CDR1 SGHVS, CDR2 FNYEAQ. The V end lost 3 bases, the J end lost 0 bases, and 18 bases lay between the germline ends. About this clone: The antigen remains undetermined.

Replicate PCRs for sorted subsets used roughly 200 ng DNA; this equaled about 30,000 T cell genomes. Per the study methods: Junction-only sequences without quality scores came from ImmunoSEQ, so filtering differed. Produced via immunoSEQ multiplex PCR; TCRdb's table is partial and in-frame only. V and J calls and clone size come straight from that table; D and trimming were deduced from the DNA. In the table there are about 2 million clones, just under 95% of which are singletons. Cells designated naive CD8 were CD45RO-negative and were positively selected for CCR7, with terminally differentiated effector memory CD45RA+ cells excluded. Donors comprised healthy HIV-negative adults lacking recent acute infections or vaccinations.

This receptor was taken from a man aged 18 to 35 in good health. The rearrangement joins TRBV7-6 to TRBJ2-7, with D possibly being TRBD2 (6 bases). Sequenced: naive CD8+ T cells sorted from blood. In nucleotides, the CDR3 is TGTGCCAGCAGCTTGTATACCGGGACTCTCAACTCCTACGAGCAGTACTTC. It yields the protein CASSLYTGTLNSYEQYF.